This T cell receptor (beta chain) was sequenced in a study of blood T cell repertoires in COVID-19. Across the whole study: The study drew acute and convalescent COVID-19 samples from the United States, Italy and Spain.

V was pared by 8 bases and J by 6 bases, with 6 bases of the junction left unmatched. The CDR3 is made up of 13 amino acids. In germline, CDR1 is MNHEY, CDR2 SMNVEV (reference sequence). Original data processing: Counts of nucleated cells, estimated from reference gene primer amplification, were obtained. Sequencing was performed with immunoSEQ multiplex PCR; in TCRdb, only in-frame clones are kept and a portion is missing. V and J calls and clone size are given by that table; D and trimming were obtained from the DNA. The sample records 25,000 to 30,000 clones, roughly 87% being singletons. This sequence originates from a human donor in a cohort sampled during active COVID-19. Sequencing was done on a sample of peripheral blood. The chain links TRBV27 to TRBJ1-4; 7 nucleotides match TRBD1. CDR3 in amino acids: CASRQGIDEKLFF. Written as DNA, the CDR3 is TGTGCCAGCCGACAGGGAATAGATGAAAAACTGTTTTTT.